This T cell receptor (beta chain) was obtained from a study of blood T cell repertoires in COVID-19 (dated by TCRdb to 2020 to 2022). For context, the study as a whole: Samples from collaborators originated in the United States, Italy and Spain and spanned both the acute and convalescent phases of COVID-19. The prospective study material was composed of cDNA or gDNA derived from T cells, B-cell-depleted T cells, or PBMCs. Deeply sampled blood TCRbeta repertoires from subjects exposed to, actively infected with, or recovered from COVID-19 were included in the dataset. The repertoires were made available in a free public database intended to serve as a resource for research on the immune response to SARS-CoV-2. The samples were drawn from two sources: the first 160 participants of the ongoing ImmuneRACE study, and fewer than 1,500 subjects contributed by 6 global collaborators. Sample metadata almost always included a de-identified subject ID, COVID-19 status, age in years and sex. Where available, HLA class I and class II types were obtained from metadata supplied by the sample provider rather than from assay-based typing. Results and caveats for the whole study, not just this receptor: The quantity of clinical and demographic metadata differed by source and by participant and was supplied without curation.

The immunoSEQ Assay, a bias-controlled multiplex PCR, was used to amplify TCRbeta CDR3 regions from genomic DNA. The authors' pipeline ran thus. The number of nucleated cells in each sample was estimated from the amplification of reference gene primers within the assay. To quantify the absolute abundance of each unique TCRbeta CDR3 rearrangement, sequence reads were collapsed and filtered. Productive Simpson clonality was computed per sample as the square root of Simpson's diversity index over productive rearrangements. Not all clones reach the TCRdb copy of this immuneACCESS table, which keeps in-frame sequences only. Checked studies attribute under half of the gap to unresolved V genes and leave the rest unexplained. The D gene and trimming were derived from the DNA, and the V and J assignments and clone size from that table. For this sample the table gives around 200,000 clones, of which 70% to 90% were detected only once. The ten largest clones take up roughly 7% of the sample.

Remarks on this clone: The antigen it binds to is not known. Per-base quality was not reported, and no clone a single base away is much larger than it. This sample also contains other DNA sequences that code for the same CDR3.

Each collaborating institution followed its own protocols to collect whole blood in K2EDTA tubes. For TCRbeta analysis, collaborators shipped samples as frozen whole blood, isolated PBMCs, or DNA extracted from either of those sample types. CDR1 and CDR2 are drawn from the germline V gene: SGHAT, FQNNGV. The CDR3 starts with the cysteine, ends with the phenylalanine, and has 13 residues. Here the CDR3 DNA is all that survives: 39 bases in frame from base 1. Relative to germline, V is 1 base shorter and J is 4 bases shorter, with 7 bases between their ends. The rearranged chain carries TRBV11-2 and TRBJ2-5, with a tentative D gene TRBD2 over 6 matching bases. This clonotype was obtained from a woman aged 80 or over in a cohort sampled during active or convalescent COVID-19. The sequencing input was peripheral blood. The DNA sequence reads TGTGCCAGCAGCTTAGGACTAGTAGAGACCCAGTACTTC. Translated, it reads CASSLGLVETQYF.